Below, 10 T cell receptor beta chains from the same sample are listed, as sequenced in a study of T-cell reconstitution after alpha-beta-depleted transplantation in children. A TCRbeta library incorporating unique molecular identifiers was prepared. TCRdb re-called the PCR reads through MiXCR, storing one row per CDR3 protein. The sample has hundreds of thousands of distinct CDR3 sequences; around 16% are singletons. This material consisted of PBMCs from the stem cell graft donor, taken from the stem cell graft. All receptors come from a human donor who donated a stem cell graft to a child with acute myeloid leukemia.

The genes are TRBV28 and TRBJ1-5; D gene uncertain. The CDR3 loop spans 14 amino acids. The ends were cut back, 3 bases at V and 2 bases at J, with 8 bases in the middle. Per germline, CDR1 MDHEN and CDR2 SYDVKM. The CDR3 sequence: CASSFLKGNQPQHF. CDR3 DNA sequence: TGTGCCAGCAGTTTCCTAAAGGGCAATCAGCCCCAGCATTTT.

This clonotype showed up just a few times. The chain links TRBV20-1 to TRBJ2-3; 11 bases align to TRBD2. This CDR3 is 16 amino acids long. CDR1 and CDR2 from the germline V gene are DFQATT and SNEGSKA (reference sequence). Trimming removed 5 bases from V and 2 bases from J; junction bases left unmatched: 9. The CDR3: CSAEPRLAGSTDTQYF. The CDR3 nucleotides are TGCAGTGCTGAGCCCCGACTAGCGGGGTCCACAGATACGCAGTATTTT.

This clonotype was found many times. This chain connects TRBV5-1 to TRBJ1-5; no clear D gene. The germline CDR1 and CDR2 sequences are SGHRS and YFSETQ. V was shortened by 5 bases and J by 3 bases, with 12 bases between the two germline ends. There are 14 residues in the CDR3. The CDR3 protein is CASSPTGHNQPQHF. Written as DNA, the CDR3 is TGCGCCAGCAGTCCCACCGGGCACAATCAGCCCCAGCATTTT.

This clonotype was recorded many times. One junction end does not reproduce the germline sequence, and a read error may be involved. The chain recombines TRBV12-3 or TRBV12-4 with TRBJ2-1; 11 positions match TRBD2. This CDR3 spans 14 amino acids. CDR3 sequence reads: CASSVAGGQGEQFF. CDR3 nucleotide sequence: TGTGCCAGCAGTGTAGCGGGGGGGCAGGGTGAGCAGTTCTTC.

Ten or more counts support this clonotype. V usage is TRBV5-1 and J usage is TRBJ2-1, with D perhaps given as TRBD1 or TRBD2 (5 bases each). Per the germline V gene, CDR1 is SGHRS and CDR2 is YFSETQ. This CDR3 is 15 amino acids long. Trimming removed 2 bases from V and 5 bases from J, with 14 bases in between. The CDR3 is CASSLDGTEHNEQFF. The CDR3 coding sequence is TGCGCCAGCAGCTTAGACGGGACCGAGCACAATGAGCAGTTCTTC.

J is TRBJ1-6 and V is TRBV12-2; the table's D gene call, TRBD1, was not cross checked with the DNA. TRBV12-2 is shown as a pseudogene. The CDR3 totals 18 residues. The CDR3 coding sequence is TGTGCAAGTCGCTTAGAGAGGGGGGGAACGGCAGGAAATTCACCCCTCCACTTT. Protein product: CASRLERGGTAGNSPLHF.

This clonotype was observed a few times. The CDR3, as DNA: TGTGCCAGCAGCTTAGGGCAGGGGGCAACCAAAAACATTCAGTACTTC. This encodes CASSLGQGATKNIQYF. This sequence joins TRBV7-2 and TRBJ2-4; 8 bases match TRBD1. CDR1 SGHTA and CDR2 FQGNSA come from the germline V gene. Trimming at V came to 1 base and at J to 2 bases, leaving 4 bases not matched to a gene. This CDR3 comprises 16 residues.

This clonotype was detected ten times or more. This chain uses TRBV12-3 or TRBV12-4 with TRBJ2-5; D is tentatively TRBD1 or TRBD2 (6 bases each). This CDR3 has 13 amino acids. V dropped 6 bases and J dropped 4 bases, with 12 bases sitting between them. The CDR3 spells CASSRGGSETQYF. In DNA form, the CDR3 reads TGTGCCAGCAGCCGAGGGGGGTCAGAGACCCAGTACTTC.

The sample holds a few counts of this clonotype. The rearrangement links TRBV5-5 to TRBJ1-2, with D perhaps matching TRBD1 (5 bases). V was shortened by 1 base and J by 2 bases, with 18 bases between the two germline ends. Germline CDR1 is SGHKS and CDR2 is YYEKEE (reference sequence). The CDR3 extends over 17 amino acids. CDR3 sequence reads: CASSLKDDRLFNYGYTF. The CDR3 DNA reads TGTGCCAGCAGCTTGAAAGACGACAGACTATTCAACTATGGCTACACCTTC. The variable domain in full, with the rest retrieved from reference TRBV5-5 and TRBJ1-2, is DAGVTQSPTHLIKTRGQQVTLRCSPISGHKSVSWYQQVLGQGPQFIFQYYEKEERGRGNFPDRFSARQFPNYSSELNVNALLLGDSALYLCASSLKDDRLFNYGYTFGSGTRLTVV.

This clonotype was recorded at least ten times. The chain carries TRBV6-4 and TRBJ2-1; 7 bases align to TRBD1. Trimming at V came to 6 bases and at J to 5 bases, leaving 7 bases not matched to a gene. Germline loops: CDR1 MRHNA, CDR2 SNTAGT. This CDR3 spans 14 amino acids. CDR3 bases: TGTGCCAGCAGCCCCGACAGGGTCCACAATGAGCAGTTCTTC. It encodes CASSPDRVHNEQFF.